This passage covers 2 T cell receptor beta chains from one sample sequenced in a study of T cell responses to AZD1222 COVID-19 vaccine. Libraries were prepared by immunoSEQ multiplex PCR; TCRdb keeps only in-frame clonotypes and omits some of them. The sample lists around 200,000 clones, about 91% occurring once. The specimen was peripheral blood, collected on day 0 of AZD1222 vaccination. Receptors originate from an adult in good health.

The chain has TRBV2 and TRBJ2-1, with 10 bases identical to TRBD2. Germline V gene lookup returns CDR1 SNHLY and CDR2 FYNNEI. Unmatched junction bases numbered 10, after V lost 8 bases and J lost 6 bases. This CDR3 comprises 15 residues. This CDR3 is CASPSSGGDFNEQFF. The CDR3 region has the DNA TGTGCCAGCCCGTCTAGCGGGGGTGATTTCAATGAGCAGTTCTTC. Full variable domain (missing parts from reference TRBV2 and TRBJ2-1): EPEVTQTPSHQVTQMGQEVILRCVPISNHLYFYWYRQILGQKVEFLVSFYNNEISEKSEIFDDQFSVERPDGSNFTLKIRSTKLEDSAMYFCASPSSGGDFNEQFFGPGTRLTVL.

This CDR3 is CASSLRAGQYF. CDR3 in DNA: TGTGCCAGCAGCCTCAGGGCGGGTCAGTACTTC. The chain has TRBV12-3 or TRBV12-4 and TRBJ2-4; D may be TRBD1 or TRBD2 (5 bases each). The CDR3 spans 11 residues. Between the trimmed V and J ends, which lost 6 bases and 12 bases, there was a span of 12 bases.